Here is one T cell receptor (beta chain) with its context. The V gene's germline CDR1 is KGHDR and CDR2 SFDVKD. The V end lost 3 bases, the J end lost 1 base, and 15 bases lay between the germline ends. The length of the CDR3 is 18 residues. The data were produced by immunoSEQ multiplex PCR, yet TCRdb's version contains in-frame clones alone and is incomplete. Here the sample spans roughly 380,000 clones, around 89% being singletons. This record belongs to a study of blood T cell repertoires in COVID-19. Study context: The cDNA or gDNA used as material had been derived from T cells, B-cell-depleted T cells, or PBMCs.

The clonotype comes from a woman aged 40 to 50 with COVID-19, enrolled during active disease. The rearrangement uses TRBV24-1 and TRBJ2-6; D not resolved. Source material: peripheral blood. CDR3 sequence reads: CATSDPRGADSGANVLTF. DNA for the CDR3: TGTGCCACCAGTGATCCACGTGGCGCGGATTCTGGGGCCAACGTCCTGACTTTC.